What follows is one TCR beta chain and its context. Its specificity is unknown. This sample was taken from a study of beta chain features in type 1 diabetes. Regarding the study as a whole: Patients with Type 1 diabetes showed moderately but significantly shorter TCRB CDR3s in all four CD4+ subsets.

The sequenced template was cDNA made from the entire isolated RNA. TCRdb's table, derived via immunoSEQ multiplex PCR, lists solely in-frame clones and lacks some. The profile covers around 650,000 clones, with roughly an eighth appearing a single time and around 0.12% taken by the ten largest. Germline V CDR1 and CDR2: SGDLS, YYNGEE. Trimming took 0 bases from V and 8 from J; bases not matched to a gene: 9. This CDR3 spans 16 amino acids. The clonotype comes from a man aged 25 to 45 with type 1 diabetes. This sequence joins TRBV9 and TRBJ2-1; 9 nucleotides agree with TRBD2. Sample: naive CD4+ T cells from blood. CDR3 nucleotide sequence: TGTGCCAGCAGCGTAGCGTCTAGCGGGGCGATCTATGAGCAGTTCTTC. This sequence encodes CASSVASSGAIYEQFF.